This passage covers 26 T cell receptor beta chains from one sample sequenced in a study of cytomegalovirus exposure and HLA in healthy donors. The PCR ran on 60 Vbeta and 13 Jbeta primers. Using immunoSEQ multiplex PCR, the repertoire was profiled, and TCRdb retains in-frame clones only, with some absent. Found here are more than 150,000 clones, around 86% of them singletons; the top ten hold roughly 1.5%. Sequencing was carried out using PBMCs. The source of these receptors is a man aged 45 to 65 in good health and CMV-seronegative.

The V gene is TRBV19, the J gene TRBJ2-1; no reliable D call. The germline V and J ends were trimmed by 3 bases and 4 bases, with 10 bases remaining between them. Per germline, CDR1 LNHDA and CDR2 SQIVND (reference sequence). The CDR3 totals 14 residues. The DNA of the CDR3 is TGTGCCAGTAGTATCCGCCCCAGGTACAATGAGCAGTTCTTC. Residues: CASSIRPRYNEQFF.

This rearrangement joins TRBV18 to TRBJ2-7; 14 nucleotides agree with TRBD2. Germline trimming cut 4 bases from V and 3 bases from J; bases unmatched to any gene: 14. Germline V gene data show CDR1 as KGHSH and CDR2 as LQKENI. The CDR3 runs to 19 residues. The CDR3 protein is CASSLKTSGRASPNYEQYF. CDR3 sequence (DNA): TGTGCCAGCTCACTCAAGACTAGCGGGAGGGCCTCACCGAACTACGAGCAGTACTTC.

This rearrangement joins TRBV7-2 to TRBJ2-1, with 7 bases identical to TRBD2. The CDR3 is 15 residues long. Losses at the gene ends were 3 bases for V and 5 bases for J; bases not matched to a gene: 7. Germline V gene lookup returns CDR1 SGHTA and CDR2 FQGNSA. The CDR3 nucleotides are TGTGCCAGCAGCTTGGTCAGCGGGACCCACAATGAGCAGTTCTTC. This encodes CASSLVSGTHNEQFF.

This chain connects TRBV18 to TRBJ2-7, with D uncertain. The length of the CDR3 is 11 residues. Trimming stripped 3 bases from V and 5 bases from J, with 5 bases between. The germline CDR1 and CDR2 sequences are KGHSH and LQKENI. The CDR3 sequence: CASSPSDEQYF. The CDR3 coding sequence is TGTGCCAGCTCACCGTCTGACGAGCAGTACTTC.

The CDR3 DNA is TGTGCCTGGAGTGTGACTGATGGACAGCCCCAGCATTTT. Protein: CAWSVTDGQPQHF. This sequence joins TRBV30 and TRBJ1-5; D uncertain. Trimming took 0 bases from V and 7 from J, leaving 10 bases between them. The germline V gene encodes CDR1 GTSNPN and CDR2 SVGIG (reference sequence). The CDR3 runs 13 residues. Full variable domain (remainder filled in from reference TRBV30 and TRBJ1-5): SQTIHQWPATLVQPVGSPLSLECTVEGTSNPNLYWYRQAAGRGLQLLFYSVGIGQISSEVPQNLSASRPQDRQFILSSKKLLLSDSGFYLCAWSVTDGQPQHFGDGTRLSIL.

This clone has just a few counts. The chain has TRBV11-3 and TRBJ2-1; 9 bases map to TRBD2. Trimming at V came to 1 base and at J to 6 bases, leaving 1 base not matched to a gene. The germline CDR1 and CDR2 sequences are SGHNT and YENEEA. The CDR3 has 14 residues. The CDR3 loop reads CASSLGLAANEQFF. The DNA of the CDR3 is TGTGCCAGCAGCTTAGGACTAGCGGCCAATGAGCAGTTCTTC.

The chain is built from TRBV28 and TRBJ1-2, with TRBD1 identical over 7 bases. The CDR3 runs to 14 residues. Per the germline V gene, CDR1 is MDHEN and CDR2 is SYDVKM. With 4 bases clipped from V and 3 bases from J, the junction kept 5 bases outside the gene matches. This chain's CDR3 is CASSSGQSYYGYTF. The CDR3 nucleotides are TGTGCCAGCAGTTCGGGACAGAGCTACTATGGCTACACCTTC.

This chain uses TRBV9 with TRBJ2-2; D call uncertain. Germline-derived CDR1 and CDR2 are SGDLS and YYNGEE. The CDR3 has 13 residues. The V end lost 2 bases, the J end lost 4 bases, and 6 bases lay between the germline ends. The CDR3 DNA sequence: TGTGCCAGCAGCGTTCTAGGCACCGGGGAGCTGTTTTTT. This translates into CASSVLGTGELFF.

This clone was seen a few times. V usage is TRBV18 and J usage is TRBJ2-5; D unclear. The V and J ends lost 0 bases and 0 bases respectively, with 8 bases between them. This CDR3 region has 15 residues. Germline CDR1 reads KGHSH; CDR2 reads LQKENI. The CDR3 coding sequence is TGTGCCAGCTCACCACCGGCAGGCAACCAAGAGACCCAGTACTTC. Translation gives CASSPPAGNQETQYF.

This sequence joins TRBV7-6 and TRBJ2-3, with TRBD1 matching over 8 bases. Germline loops: CDR1 SGHVS, CDR2 FNYEAQ. This CDR3 region has 15 residues. J was trimmed by 2 bases and V by 6 bases; bases with no gene match: 7. CDR3: CASSTGGLHTDTQYF. CDR3 in DNA: TGTGCCAGCAGTACAGGGGGACTTCACACAGATACGCAGTATTTT.

This clone was recorded once. The chain couples TRBV7-2 to TRBJ1-2; 7 nucleotides agree with TRBD1. V shed 5 bases, J shed 8 bases, and the junction held 17 bases outside the gene matches. In germline, CDR1 is SGHTA, CDR2 FQGNSA. The CDR3 runs to 16 residues. CDR3 region: CASSPVTGFPRNGYTF. In DNA, the CDR3 is TGTGCCAGCAGCCCCGTGACAGGGTTTCCGAGGAACGGCTACACCTTC.

Here the CDR3 reads CASSERLVQETQYF. CDR3 DNA sequence: TGTGCCAGCAGTGAACGCCTAGTACAAGAGACCCAGTACTTC. V is TRBV2 and J is TRBJ2-5; D is unresolved. The V end was cut by 2 bases, the J end by 2 bases, with 9 bases between. CDR1 is SNHLY and CDR2 is FYNNEI in the germline V gene. The CDR3 is made up of 14 amino acids.

This clone was seen only once. This rearrangement joins TRBV2 to TRBJ1-5; 7 bases match TRBD1. The CDR3 spans 14 residues. Germline V gives CDR1 SNHLY, CDR2 FYNNEI. Germline trimming cut 6 bases from V and 6 bases from J; bases unmatched to any gene: 8. The CDR3 protein is CASRDRVGTQPQHF. The CDR3 coding sequence is TGTGCCAGCAGAGACAGGGTCGGGACTCAGCCCCAGCATTTT.

The chain employs TRBV28 and TRBJ1-6; maybe TRBD1 (6 bases). V was cut by 5 bases and J by 10 bases, with 21 bases left in between. In germline, CDR1 is MDHEN, CDR2 SYDVKM. CDR3 size: 16 residues. The CDR3 region has the DNA TGTGCCAGCAGTCAATCTCACAGGGATTGGTGGTCACCCCTCCACTTT. It is translated as CASSQSHRDWWSPLHF.

The gene calls are TRBV20-1 and TRBJ2-5; D not resolved. Germline CDR1 reads DFQATT; CDR2 reads SNEGSKA (reference sequence). Between the trimmed V and J ends, which lost 6 bases and 11 bases, there was a span of 10 bases. The CDR3 extends over 9 amino acids. The CDR3 reads CSAHSRQYF. CDR3 coding DNA: TGCAGTGCCCACAGTAGGCAGTACTTC.

The chain joins TRBV11-2 to TRBJ1-4, with D uncertain. The CDR3 length is 14 residues. Trimming removed 1 base at V and 5 bases at J, with 8 bases between. Germline V CDR1 and CDR2: SGHAT, FQNNGV. CDR3 nucleotides: TGTGCCAGCAGCTTAGGACTCTCCAATGAAAAACTGTTTTTT. Translation gives CASSLGLSNEKLFF.

This chain links TRBV6-6 with TRBJ1-3; D is unclear. The CDR3 runs to 16 residues. Per germline, CDR1 MNHNY and CDR2 SVGAGI (reference sequence). The V and J ends lost 7 bases and 0 bases respectively, with 16 bases between them. CDR3 DNA: TGTGCCAGCAACCCCGACGCGGCACTCTCTGGAAACACCATATATTTT. This gives the protein CASNPDAALSGNTIYF.

V is TRBV19 and J is TRBJ1-3; possibly TRBD1 for D (5 bases). Germline loops: CDR1 LNHDA, CDR2 SQIVND (reference sequence). Trimming removed 7 bases from V and 2 bases from J, with 15 bases in between. CDR3 length equals 15 residues. CDR3 loop: CASINLVGAGNTIYF. As DNA, the CDR3 is TGTGCCAGTATTAATCTGGTAGGGGCTGGAAACACCATATATTTT.

The chain links TRBV9 to TRBJ1-5; 9 bases match TRBD1. CDR1 and CDR2 from the germline V gene are SGDLS and YYNGEE. The length of the CDR3 is 15 residues. V was pared by 2 bases and J by 1 base, with 1 base of the junction left unmatched. The chain's CDR3 is CASSVGTGSNQPQHF. The CDR3 nucleotides read TGTGCCAGCAGCGTCGGGACAGGGAGCAATCAGCCCCAGCATTTT.

The chain links TRBV7-2 to TRBJ2-4; 8 bases agree with TRBD1. The CDR3 runs to 13 residues. Trimming cost V 5 bases and J 7 bases; bases outside gene matches: 4. Germline lookup yields CDR1 SGHTA and CDR2 FQGNSA. This chain's CDR3 is CASSQRQGNIQYF. The CDR3 region has the DNA TGTGCCAGCAGCCAGAGACAGGGGAACATTCAGTACTTC.

The rearrangement joins TRBV10-3 to TRBJ1-2; D remains ambiguous. The CDR3 consists of 15 residues. Per the germline V gene, CDR1 is ENHRY and CDR2 is SYGVKD. Trimming shortened V by 6 bases and J by 2 bases, and 16 bases separated the two germline ends. In nucleotides, the CDR3 is TGTGCCATCAGGGGAGGGATTCGGGGAAACTATGGCTACACCTTC. Translation gives CAIRGGIRGNYGYTF.

This clone was seen once. This chain links TRBV7-9 with TRBJ2-5; tentative D call: TRBD1 (5 bases). The closer fit of TRBJ2-7 to the DNA end suggests the J call may be wrong. The CDR3 spans 15 residues. CDR1 SEHNR and CDR2 FQNEAQ come from the germline V gene (reference sequence). CDR3 bases: TGTGCCAGCAGCCCCATAGACAGAATTATATACGAGCAGTACTTC. Translating it yields CASSPIDRIIYEQYF.

This chain uses TRBV27 with TRBJ1-2, with 9 bases fitting TRBD1. The CDR3 extends over 13 amino acids. The ends lost 6 bases at V and 7 bases at J; junction bases unmatched: 6. The germline CDR1 and CDR2 sequences are MNHEY and SMNVEV (reference sequence). The CDR3 protein is CASRTGGMGGYTF. Written as DNA, the CDR3 is TGTGCCAGCAGGACAGGGGGGATGGGTGGCTACACCTTC.

The chain uses TRBV11-3 and TRBJ2-3; 7 positions agree with TRBD2. CDR1 and CDR2 (germline): SGHNT, YENEEA. V gave up 5 bases and J gave up 2 bases; unmatched junction bases: 7. This CDR3 has 15 residues. Here the CDR3 DNA reads TGTGCCAGCAGCGAACTAGCGACCTCCACAGATACGCAGTATTTT. Protein: CASSELATSTDTQYF.

The chain couples TRBV5-1 to TRBJ2-5; 8 bases are a match to TRBD1. The germline V gene encodes CDR1 SGHRS and CDR2 YFSETQ. Trimming at V came to 4 bases and at J to 3 bases, leaving 17 bases not matched to a gene. CDR3 length: 18 residues. The CDR3 loop reads CASSIIPGQEPSKETQYF. CDR3 bases: TGCGCCAGCAGCATAATTCCGGGACAGGAGCCTAGTAAAGAGACCCAGTACTTC.

The V call is TRBV5-1, the J call TRBJ2-7; 7 nucleotides agree with TRBD2. Unmatched junction bases numbered 11, after V lost 5 bases and J lost 0 bases. CDR3 length: 16 amino acids. Germline assignment: CDR1 SGHRS and CDR2 YFSETQ. DNA for the CDR3: TGCGCCAGCAGGGAAGGGAGCGGGACGAGCTCCTACGAGCAGTACTTC. Its protein is CASREGSGTSSYEQYF.